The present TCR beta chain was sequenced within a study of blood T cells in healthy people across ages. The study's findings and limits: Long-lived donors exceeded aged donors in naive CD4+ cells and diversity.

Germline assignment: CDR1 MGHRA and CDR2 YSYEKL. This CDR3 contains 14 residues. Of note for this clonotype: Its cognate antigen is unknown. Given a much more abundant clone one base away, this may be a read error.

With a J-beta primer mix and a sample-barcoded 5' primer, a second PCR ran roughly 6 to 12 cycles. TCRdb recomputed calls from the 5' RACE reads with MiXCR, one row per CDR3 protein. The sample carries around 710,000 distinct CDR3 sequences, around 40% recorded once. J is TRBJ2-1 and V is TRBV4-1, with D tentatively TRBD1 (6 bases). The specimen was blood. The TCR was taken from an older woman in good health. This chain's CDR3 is CANSQPTGIHEQFF. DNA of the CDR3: TGCGCCAACAGCCAACCGACAGGAATTCATGAGCAGTTCTTC.